Given below is one TCR beta chain in context. Its antigen is undetermined. The CDR3 is made up of 14 amino acids. Per the germline V gene, CDR1 is MNHEY and CDR2 is SVGAGI. V was trimmed by 8 bases and J by 2 bases, leaving 16 bases between them. This record belongs to a study of Ad26.COV2.S vaccination and SARS-CoV-2 variants. Treatment described: around 19 received Ad26.COV2.S at low or high dose, single or two shots; roughly five received placebo; per-sample allocation not given. All samples were drawn on day 63, counting from the first vaccine or placebo injection. Study conclusions and caveats: Total T cell responses, in the TCR breadth and depth analyses, may have been underestimated.

Method: immunoSEQ multiplex PCR; TCRdb's copy keeps in-frame clones and lacks some. The sample shows around 500,000 clones, nearly 90% of them seen only once. The chain joins TRBV6-5 to TRBJ2-7; D might be TRBD1 or TRBD2, each matching 5 bases. This TCR derives from a person aged 18 to 59 who received the Ad26.COV2.S COVID-19 vaccine or a placebo. The sequencing here drew on peripheral blood, taken in a trial of Ad26.COV2.S vaccine versus placebo. The CDR3 protein is CASFNRDRPYEQYF. The CDR3 DNA sequence: TGTGCCAGCTTTAACCGGGACCGACCCTACGAGCAGTACTTC.